Listed below are T cell receptor beta chains from one sample, sequenced in a study of cytomegalovirus exposure and HLA in healthy donors. The protocol was immunoSEQ multiplex PCR, while the TCRdb copy is restricted to in-frame clones and leaves out a portion. Altogether about 120,000 clones are present, around 77% being singletons, with the ten largest covering around 5.8%. The sample was PBMCs. The receptors originated from a man between 18 and 35 years old in good health and CMV-seropositive. The CDR3 runs from the conserved cysteine through the conserved F or W. A D gene is named only where the DNA matches it firmly. Size tells how often a clone was seen (once, few, many) or the class of an expanded clone, and some rows leave it out.

D gene,clone size,J gene,V gene,CDR3 DNA,CDR3 protein
.,.,TRBJ2-7,TRBV6-1,TGTGCCACCTTTAGGCGGCACTACGAGCAGTACTTC,CATFRRHYEQYF
TRBD1,.,TRBJ2-6,TRBV2,TGTGCCAGCCGGTCCTTACAGGGGGCAAGGGCCAACGTCCTGACTTTC,CASRSLQGARANVLTF
TRBD1,once,TRBJ2-7,TRBV19,TGTGCCAGTAGCCAGGGGGCCTCCTACGAGCAGTACTTC,CASSQGASYEQYF
TRBD2,few,TRBJ2-1,TRBV27,TGTGCCAGCAGCCCTCCTAGGACTAGCGGGAGGGCGTCCTACAATGAGCAGTTCTTC,CASSPPRTSGRASYNEQFF
TRBD2,.,TRBJ2-3,TRBV7-2,TGTGCCAGCAGCCGGGGACTAGCGGGGGGCACAGATACGCAGTATTTT,CASSRGLAGGTDTQYF
TRBD1,.,TRBJ1-2,TRBV6-5,TGTGCCAGCAGTTGGGACAGGGGGCGGGACGGCTACACCTTC,CASSWDRGRDGYTF
TRBD1,.,TRBJ1-1,TRBV23-1,TGCGCCAGCAGTCAATCCGACAGGGATCACACTGAAGCTTTCTTT,CASSQSDRDHTEAFF
.,.,TRBJ2-7,TRBV14,TGTGCCAGCAGACAGGACCCATCCTACGAGCAGTACTTC,CASRQDPSYEQYF
.,.,TRBJ1-1,TRBV14,TGTGCCAGCAGCCAAAGCACAGTAGAAGCTTTCTTT,CASSQSTVEAFF
.,.,TRBJ2-7,TRBV18,TGTGCCAGCTCACCAGGAGCCCACGAGCAGTACTTC,CASSPGAHEQYF
TRBD2,once,TRBJ2-5,TRBV7-7,TGTGCTAGCAGCGGGGGGTACCAAGAGACCCAGTACTTC,CASSGGYQETQYF
.,once,TRBJ2-6,TRBV28,TGTGCCAGCAGGACCTTCAGGATTCCCCTCTCTGGGGCCAACGTCCTGACTTTC,CASRTFRIPLSGANVLTF
.,.,TRBJ1-3,TRBV30,TGTGCCTGGAGTTACGGACAGGGAAACACCATATATTTT,CAWSYGQGNTIYF
.,.,TRBJ2-7,TRBV19,TGTGCCAGTAGTTACGGTGGGTCAGGAGGGTCCTACGAGCAGTACTTC,CASSYGGSGGSYEQYF
.,.,TRBJ2-2,TRBV7-9,TGTTCCAGCAGCCCTGGATGGGGCAGCACGAACACCGGGGAGCTGTTTTTT,CSSSPGWGSTNTGELFF
.,.,TRBJ2-5,TRBV4-2,TGTGCCAGCAGCCAAGGACTATACGGAGAGACCCAGTACTTC,CASSQGLYGETQYF
.,once,TRBJ1-2,TRBV19,TGTGCCAGTAGTATAAAATGGACAGCCTATGGCTACACCTTC,CASSIKWTAYGYTF
.,.,TRBJ1-1,TRBV19,TGTGCCAGTAGTGTTTCAGGGTCCTTCACTGAAGCTTTCTTT,CASSVSGSFTEAFF
TRBD1,.,TRBJ1-3,TRBV7-3,TGTGCCAGCAGCTTAACGCCACAGGGGTCCGGAAACACCATATATTTT,CASSLTPQGSGNTIYF
.,.,TRBJ1-1,TRBV28,TGTGCCAGCAGTTCCCCCTTAATGAACACTGAAGCTTTCTTT,CASSSPLMNTEAFF
.,few,TRBJ2-3,TRBV7-9,TGTGCCAGCAGCGGCAACACAGATACGCAGTATTTT,CASSGNTDTQYF
.,.,TRBJ2-7,TRBV5-5,TGTGCCAGCACCCTAGTCGGAGGAAGCTACGAGCAGTACTTC,CASTLVGGSYEQYF
.,.,TRBJ1-1,TRBV5-1,TGCGCCAGCAGCTTGGAGGGGCCGATCAACACTGAAGCTTTCTTT,CASSLEGPINTEAFF
.,.,TRBJ1-1,TRBV19,TGTGCCAGTAGTATCGTCCTTCGGGAGAACACTGAAGCTTTCTTT,CASSIVLRENTEAFF
.,.,TRBJ2-1,TRBV27,TGTGCCAGCAGTTTCCCCGGGAGCCCATACAATGAGCAGTTCTTC,CASSFPGSPYNEQFF
TRBD1,.,TRBJ2-5,TRBV5-1,TGCGCCAGCAGTCCCCTTTATACAGGGGCGGAGGAGACCCAGTACTTC,CASSPLYTGAEETQYF
.,.,TRBJ2-1,TRBV5-1,TGCGCCAGCAGCTTGTGGGACAACAGGTACAATGAGCAGTTCTTC,CASSLWDNRYNEQFF
.,.,TRBJ2-5,TRBV27,TGTGCCAGCAGGAGGGAGTTCGGGGAGACCCAGTACTTC,CASRREFGETQYF
.,.,TRBJ1-5,TRBV5-5,TGTGCCAGCAGCTTGTTTTCGTCGGGCAATCAGCCCCAGCATTTT,CASSLFSSGNQPQHF
TRBD2,.,TRBJ2-4,TRBV5-1,TGCGCCAGCAGCTTGGGTTCCGGGCTAGCGGGGGGACAGTACTTC,CASSLGSGLAGGQYF
TRBD1,.,TRBJ1-2,TRBV27,TGTGCCAGCAGTTTATCGGGACAGGGGACCCATCCAATCGGCTACACCTTC,CASSLSGQGTHPIGYTF
TRBD1,.,TRBJ1-1,TRBV7-9,TGTGCCAGCAGCTTAGGCTGGGACAGGGTCACTGAAGCTTTCTTT,CASSLGWDRVTEAFF
.,few,TRBJ1-6,TRBV2,TGTGCCAGCTCGTGGGCCAGCTCCTATAATTCACCCCTCCACTTT,CASSWASSYNSPLHF
.,few,TRBJ2-1,TRBV19,TGTGCCAGTAGTACCTCAGGGTACGACCAGTTCTTC,CASSTSGYDQFF
.,.,TRBJ2-4,TRBV2,TGTGCCAGCAGTGAGGACTGGACCAAAAACATTCAGTACTTC,CASSEDWTKNIQYF
.,.,TRBJ1-6,TRBV30,TGTGCCTGGGCAACAGGGAACGCCTATAATTCACCCCTCCACTTT,CAWATGNAYNSPLHF
.,.,TRBJ1-2,TRBV13,TGTGCCAGCAGCTTCCAGGGGATCTATGGCTACACCTTC,CASSFQGIYGYTF
TRBD1,.,TRBJ1-1,TRBV29-1,TGCAGCGTTCCTCGGGGCAGGGGGCTCTTGAACACTGAAGCTTTCTTT,CSVPRGRGLLNTEAFF
TRBD1,.,TRBJ2-1,TRBV5-8,TGTGCCAGCAGCCACGACAGGGTATCGCAGTTCTTC,CASSHDRVSQFF
TRBD1,.,TRBJ1-2,TRBV11-2,TGTGCCAGCAGCTCTTCGACAGGGTTGGCTGGCTACACCTTC,CASSSSTGLAGYTF
TRBD1,.,TRBJ1-6,TRBV25-1,TGTGCCAGCAGTGATCCCCAACAGGGGGTCCGTTCACCCCTCCACTTT,CASSDPQQGVRSPLHF
TRBD2,.,TRBJ2-7,TRBV11-2,TGTGCCAGCAGCTCCAAAAACACCGGGACTAGCGGACTTCCCTACGAGCAGTACTTC,CASSSKNTGTSGLPYEQYF
.,.,TRBJ2-3,TRBV2,TGTGCCAGCAGTGGTATGACAGGAGTCACAGATACGCAGTATTTT,CASSGMTGVTDTQYF